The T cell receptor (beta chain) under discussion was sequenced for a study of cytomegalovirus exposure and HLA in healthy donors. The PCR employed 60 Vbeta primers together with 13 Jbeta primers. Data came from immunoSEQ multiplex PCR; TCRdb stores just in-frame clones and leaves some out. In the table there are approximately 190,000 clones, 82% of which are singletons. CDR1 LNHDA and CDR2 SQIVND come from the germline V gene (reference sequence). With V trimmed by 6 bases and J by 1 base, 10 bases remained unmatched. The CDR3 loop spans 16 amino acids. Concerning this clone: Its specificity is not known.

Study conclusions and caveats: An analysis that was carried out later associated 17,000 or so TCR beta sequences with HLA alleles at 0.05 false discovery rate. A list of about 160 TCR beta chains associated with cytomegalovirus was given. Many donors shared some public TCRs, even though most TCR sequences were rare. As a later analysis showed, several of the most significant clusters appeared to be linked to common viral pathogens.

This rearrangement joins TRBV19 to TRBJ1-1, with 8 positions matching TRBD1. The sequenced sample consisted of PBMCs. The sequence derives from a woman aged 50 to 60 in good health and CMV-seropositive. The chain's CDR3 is CASSRQGWAKNTEAFF. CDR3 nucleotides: TGTGCCAGTAGCCGACAGGGGTGGGCTAAGAACACTGAAGCTTTCTTT. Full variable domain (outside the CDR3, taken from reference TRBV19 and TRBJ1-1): DGGITQSPKYLFRKEGQNVTLSCEQNLNHDAMYWYRQDPGQGLRLIYYSQIVNDFQKGDIAEGYSVSREKKESFPLTVTSAQKNPTAFYLCASSRQGWAKNTEAFFGQGTRLTVV.